A selection of T cell receptor beta chains follows, all from one sample in a study of T cell repertoires in cytomegalovirus infection. From the reads, TCRdb called clonotypes with MiXCR, one entry per CDR3 protein. The table includes roughly 300,000 distinct CDR3 sequences, around 9.5% detected once. The sample taken for sequencing was PBMCs. These receptors all stem from a human donor in good health (CMV status not recorded). Some clones in this sample may be carry-over from other donors' samples. Each CDR3 is given with its conserved first and last residue. D genes are given only for firm matches. Size is stated for part of the rows, as once, few or many counts, or as a class when the clone is expanded.

-,TRBD2,TRBJ2-3,TRBV7-2,TGTGCCAGCAGCGCCTCGGGGGGGAATACGCAGTATTTT,CASSASGGNTQYF
few,-,TRBJ1-5,TRBV15,TGTGCCACCAGCAGACTCTTGGGGGGCCGACAGCCCCAGCATTTT,CATSRLLGGRQPQHF
many,TRBD1,TRBJ2-1,TRBV11-2,TGTGCCAGCAGAAAGCCGGGACAGGCTGCATACAATGAGCAGTTCTTC,CASRKPGQAAYNEQFF
few,-,TRBJ1-5,TRBV2,TGTGCCAGCACTGGTGAGGGCTATAGCAATCAGCCCCAGCATTTT,CASTGEGYSNQPQHF
many,TRBD1,TRBJ1-5,TRBV7-2,TGTGCCAGCAGCCCCTTAGCGCTGGGACAGGGTGGTATTCAGCCCCAGCATTTT,CASSPLALGQGGIQPQHF
-,-,TRBJ2-1,TRBV6-8,TGTGCCAGCAGTTTAGGTAGAGGGGGGCATGAGCAGTTCTTC,CASSLGRGGHEQFF
few,-,TRBJ2-7,TRBV20-1,TGCAGTGCTAGAAATCGGCGGGACAGCCCCCGCGAGCAGTACTTC,CSARNRRDSPREQYF
few,TRBD2,TRBJ2-1,TRBV11-1,TGTGCCAGCAGCCCCCCGCGGCTAGCGGGAGGGAACGAGCAGTTCTTC,CASSPPRLAGGNEQFF
many,TRBD1,TRBJ1-1,TRBV19,TGTGCCAGTAGTTTCCCGGGACAGGGGGTTACTGAAGCTTTCTTT,CASSFPGQGVTEAFF
many,TRBD2,TRBJ2-3,TRBV29-1,TGCAGCGTTGGTTTTACTAGCGGGAGTTTGACAGATACGCAGTATTTT,CSVGFTSGSLTDTQYF
few,TRBD1,TRBJ2-5,TRBV7-9,TGTGCCAGCAGCTCAACCCATCGAGGACAGGGGCTCCAAGAGACCCAGTACTTC,CASSSTHRGQGLQETQYF
few,-,TRBJ1-4,TRBV5-5,TGTGCCAGCAGCCCAGGGGTGGGGAAACTGTTTTTT,CASSPGVGKLFF
-,TRBD2,TRBJ2-1,TRBV11-2,TGTGCCAGCAGCTGGGTAGCGGGATCCCCTAGTATCGATGAGCAGTTCTTC,CASSWVAGSPSIDEQFF
few,TRBD2,TRBJ2-7,TRBV20-1,TGCAGTGCTGAAGACGGACTAGCGGACGAGCAGTACTTC,CSAEDGLADEQYF
few,-,TRBJ1-4,TRBV7-2,TGTGCCAGCAGCTTAGCGGAGGGGAGTGAAAAACTGTTTTTT,CASSLAEGSEKLFF
many,-,TRBJ1-1,TRBV10-3,TGTGCCATCAGTGAAAGACAGAACACTGAAGCTTTCTTT,CAISERQNTEAFF
few,TRBD1,TRBJ1-2,TRBV12-3/TRBV12-4,TGTGCCAGCAGTTTAAACGACAGGGTGGGCTACACCTTC,CASSLNDRVGYTF
few,-,TRBJ2-1,TRBV6-1,TGTGCCAGCACGGCAGGGCCCCTCTACAATGAGCAGTTCTTC,CASTAGPLYNEQFF